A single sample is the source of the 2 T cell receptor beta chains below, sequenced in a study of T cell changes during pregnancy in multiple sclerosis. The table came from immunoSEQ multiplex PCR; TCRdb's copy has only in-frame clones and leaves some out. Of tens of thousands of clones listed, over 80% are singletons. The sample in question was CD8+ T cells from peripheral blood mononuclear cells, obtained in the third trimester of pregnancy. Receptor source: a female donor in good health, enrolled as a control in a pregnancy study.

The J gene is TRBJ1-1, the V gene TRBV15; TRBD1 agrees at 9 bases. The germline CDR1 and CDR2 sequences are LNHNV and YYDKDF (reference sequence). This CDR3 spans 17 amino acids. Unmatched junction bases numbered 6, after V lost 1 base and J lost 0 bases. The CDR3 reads CATSRAGTGLMNTEAFF. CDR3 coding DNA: TGTGCCACCAGCAGAGCTGGGACAGGGTTGATGAACACTGAAGCTTTCTTT.

CDR3 amino acids: CASSMAGNYGYTF. CDR3 in DNA: TGTGCCAGCAGTATGGCAGGGAACTATGGCTACACCTTC. V usage is TRBV27 and J usage is TRBJ1-2; D possibly corresponds to TRBD1 (5 bases). The CDR3 contains 13 residues. From germline, CDR1 is MNHEY and CDR2 SMNVEV (reference sequence). V was cut by 5 bases and J by 2 bases, with 9 bases left in between.